Sequencing of this T cell receptor beta chain was carried out in a study of T cell repertoires in cytomegalovirus infection. Turning to the study itself: TCR beta signatures that were public indicated CMV infection and matching HLA type. Study-wide results and caveats: There were HLA-C-restricted CMV-specific TCR beta clonotypes dominating the ex vivo response. Identification of carriers of CMV plus the relevant HLA was achieved through cumulative public TCR beta family frequency.

This CDR3 comprises 16 residues. The germline V and J ends were trimmed by 6 bases and 2 bases, with 15 bases remaining between them. Germline CDR1 SGHRS, CDR2 YFSETQ. TCRdb re-called the reads through MiXCR, storing one row per CDR3 protein. The repertoire has around 210,000 distinct CDR3 sequences, 5% to 8.5% of them found once; the top ten carry roughly 6.5%. This clonotype was detected many times. The target antigen is unknown. Source material: PBMCs. The sequence was obtained from a human donor in good health (CMV status not recorded). Some clones in this sample may be carry-over from other donors' samples. The chain recombines TRBV5-1 with TRBJ2-6; a possible D gene is TRBD2 (6 bases). CDR3 sequence reads: CASTRKEGAGANVLTF. In nucleotides, the CDR3 is TGCGCCAGCACCCGAAAGGAGGGAGCTGGGGCCAACGTCCTGACTTTC.